This T cell receptor (beta chain) was sequenced during a study of cytomegalovirus exposure and HLA in healthy donors listed by TCRdb under 2017. Notes on the research overall: According to an earlier analysis of 587 of the donors, some 180 million T cells yielded roughly 110 million unique TCR beta sequences and approximately 300 Gb of sequence data. The study profiled the T cell repertoires of under 850 subjects by immunosequencing and related them to cytomegalovirus serostatus. Across around 400 genotyped donors of the cohort, an average of approximately 220,000 unique TCR beta nucleotide sequences per donor were sequenced, and 15% to 20% of those sequences were non-productive. An earlier analysis of 450 to 750 of the donors used high-throughput TCR beta sequencing to judge whether each TCR beta V gene segment behaved as functional or pseudogenic. Class I and class II HLA loci were covered by the typing at four-digit resolution. In the later analysis, no new phenotypic data were used to find candidate immune exposures; instead, reliance was placed on TCR beta sequences and their occurrence across donors. Typing coverage varied by locus: about 629-640 donors for A, B, C, DRB1 and DQB1; approximately 520 for DQA1; over 600 for DPA1; approximately 470 for DPB1. Every repertoire in the discovery cohort had been generated on one and the same sequencing platform. Along with the approximately 700-subject first cohort, a separate validation cohort of around 120 different subjects was used. An early release covering just under 650 HLA-typed donors comprised 250 to 350 gigabases of sequencing data and approximately 85 million unique TCR sequences. Alongside the repertoire data, information on donor age, sex, ethnicity and CMV serostatus was compiled. Of the 300 to 500 genotyped donors, 75% to 85% were placed in the genetic ancestry cluster associated with self-reported Caucasian donors. To predict cytomegalovirus infection status, the study combined high-throughput TCR immunosequencing, statistical association of individual TCRs with disease status, and machine learning. A later genetic analysis used genome-wide SNP genotypes for about 65% of the 666 donors, treating that subset as a discovery cohort. Because of strong linkage in the cohort, 4 to 6 DR-DQ haplotypes were treated as single units for association and clustering. The study was designed to test whether signatures of past pathogen exposure could be identified by cataloging public T cell receptors. In a later analysis, previously published TCR beta repertoires from 666 donors were re-analyzed and high-resolution HLA genotyping was added so that TCR occurrence patterns could be studied.

The cohort was made up of 500 to 850 healthy bone marrow donors. At the time of sampling, all cohort members were nominally healthy, though unrecorded immune exposures were likely present. The donor was CMV seronegative and was included in the group of a few hundred seronegative cohort members. Each donor provided a peripheral blood sample, and peripheral blood mononuclear cells were used for TCR beta sequencing. The Qiagen DNeasy Blood Extraction Kit was used to extract genomic DNA from the blood cell samples. The germline V gene sets CDR1 to SGHNT and CDR2 to YENEEA. Including cysteine and phenylalanine, the CDR3 has 14 amino acids. Here the CDR3 DNA is all that survives: 42 bases in frame from base 1. Clipping removes 5 bases from V and 1 base from J, with 3 as the unmatched junction base count. General findings and caveats noted by the study authors: Because counts were too low, approximately 18 rarely observed V segments, including chromosome 9 orphons, were excluded from the earlier analysis of several hundred of the donors. In a later analysis, some 18,000 TCR beta sequences were associated with specific HLA alleles at a false discovery rate of 0.05. Because the 87-base-pair reads could not distinguish some IMGT-functional V segments, including TRBV6-2 and TRBV6-3, those segments were excluded. The authors suggested that the approach could potentially be generalized to other disease states and immunological phenotypes. Linkage disequilibrium might explain the correlated functional status among segregating V segments, but an unknown experimental factor could not be ruled out. A later genetic analysis reported fewer N-insertions in productive TCRs among donors in an Asian-associated ancestry cluster than the roughly 650-donor mean. In a later analysis, several top co-occurrence clusters were reported to appear linked to parvovirus B19, influenza, CMV and Epstein-Barr virus. Compared with equally common non-associated chains, HLA-associated TCR beta chains in a later analysis were more clonally expanded and had lower generation probabilities. In this cohort, only TCR beta chains were sequenced, and detectable features were limited by the absence of alpha or paired-chain data. Across donors, most TCR sequences were observed very rarely, whereas some public TCRs were present in many individuals. Because some donors lacked HLA typing at each locus, the association tests relied only on the typed subset. When HLA alleles, especially DR and DQ, strongly co-occurred, TCR associations were difficult to assign to individual alleles. A total of fewer than 200 TCR beta chains were listed by the study as associated with cytomegalovirus. V-gene and J-gene trimming of TCR beta chains was associated with a missense DCLRE1C variant in a later genetic analysis, and the association was replicated in an independent cohort. According to a later analysis, most CMV-associated TCR beta chains appeared to be HLA-restricted, and the HLA associations seemed to be driven largely by CMV exposure. The only immune exposure information available for the cohort was CMV serostatus. The classifier was reported to diagnose cytomegalovirus status with high specificity and sensitivity in both the original and validation cohorts. Three of the identified cytomegalovirus-associated TCR beta chains were confirmed in vitro to be specific for cytomegalovirus antigens. In an earlier analysis of 587 of the donors, most TCR beta V segments were observed in productive rearrangements about 90% or about 30% of the time, broadly matching IMGT annotations. A group of highly shared sequence variants was considered likely to be a technical artifact of the sequencing pipeline. A further reported finding was that TCR beta sequences accurately predicted the HLA-A and HLA-B alleles for most subjects in the first cohort. The presence/absence analyses assumed that sequencing depth was roughly uniform across donors, and that assumption may not be true. In a later analysis, TCR association rates were found to vary across HLA loci, with the most associated TCRs seen for DRB1 alleles and the fewest for HLA-C alleles.

Concerning this clone itself: Its antigen target is currently unknown. No clone much larger than this one lies a single base away; base qualities are absent.

Library generation was performed with the immunoSEQ multiplex PCR assay. For the multiplex PCR, a mixture combining 60 forward primers for TCR Vbeta segments and 13 reverse primers for TCR Jbeta segments was used. A multiplex PCR assay on genomic DNA amplified the CDR3 region of rearranged TCR beta genes. On the Illumina HiSeq System, the amplified TCR beta libraries were sequenced as 87-base-pair reads. On the study's bioinformatics: A later analysis tallied roughly 80 million unique TCR beta chains across the 666 repertoires, and about 12 million of those chains were shared by two or more donors. A nearest-neighbor algorithm error-corrected the raw reads and collapsed the reads into unique sequences, merging closely related sequences to remove PCR and sequencing errors. CDR3 sequences were aligned to IMGT reference sequences to assign V, D and J gene segments. For a sequence to be retained, a match of at least six nucleotides to both a V gene segment and a J gene segment was required. A rearrangement counted as productive if the CDR3 had no stop codons and remained in frame with V and J, and every other rearrangement counted as non-productive. Following IMGT convention, CDR3 was defined as the stretch from the second conserved V-encoded cysteine up to the conserved J-encoded phenylalanine. In an earlier analysis of more than 550 of the donors, sequences lacking an unambiguous match to a single V gene segment were excluded. In an earlier analysis of 450 to 750 of the donors, a V segment was called functional when productive rearrangements were above 56.7%, and segregating when the standard deviation between donors exceeded 5%. A statistical classification framework was developed to diagnose cytomegalovirus status using the catalog of TCR beta chain sequences. In a later analysis, TCR nucleotide sequences were compared against IMGT/GENE-DB human TR gene sequences so that V and J genes could be assigned. The TCRdist pipeline was used in a later analysis to assign CDR3 sequences and most-parsimonious VDJ recombination scenarios. In a later analysis, each TCR beta chain was defined by its CDR3 amino acid sequence together with its V-gene family, and reads lacking a unique V-gene family were excluded. In a later analysis, 450 to 600 highly shared, low-generation-probability nucleotide sequences were removed to address suspected cross-contamination and a sequencing artifact. In a later analysis, a clonal expansion index was calculated for each public chain from normalized within-repertoire ranks of inferred template counts. In a later analysis, generation probabilities were computed using a VDJ recombination model fitted to out-of-frame rearrangements, and the results were checked against IGoR. In a later analysis, hypergeometric tests were used to score TCR-TCR, TCR-HLA and TCR-CMV co-occurrence, with a repertoire-size bias correction applied to TCR pairs. To estimate false discovery rates, a later analysis permuted the HLA or CMV assignments 20 times. A later analysis grouped co-occurring TCRs with DBSCAN, adding TCRdist sequence similarity when clustering within HLA-allele-positive subsets. Co-occurrence clustering excluded repertoires with fewer than 30,000 or more than 120,000 public chains, plus five with anomalous nucleotide sharing. Drawn from immuneACCESS, this table holds only the in-frame rearrangements with V and J called that TCRdb kept. Clones are partly lost; checked studies trace under half to an unresolved V gene and leave the rest unexplained. The DNA gave D and trimming, while V, J and clone size come from that table. The sample table records more than 95,000 clones; around 78% of these occur just once. Roughly 2% of the sample is taken by the ten largest.

Source material: PBMCs. The receptor was isolated from a man aged 50 to 60 in good health and CMV-seronegative. The V gene is TRBV11-3 and the J gene is TRBJ2-5; the central 8 bases match TRBD1. The CDR3 amino acid sequence is: CASSLTGGQETQYF. The nucleotide sequence is given as TGTGCCAGCAGCCTCACAGGGGGCCAAGAGACCCAGTACTTC.